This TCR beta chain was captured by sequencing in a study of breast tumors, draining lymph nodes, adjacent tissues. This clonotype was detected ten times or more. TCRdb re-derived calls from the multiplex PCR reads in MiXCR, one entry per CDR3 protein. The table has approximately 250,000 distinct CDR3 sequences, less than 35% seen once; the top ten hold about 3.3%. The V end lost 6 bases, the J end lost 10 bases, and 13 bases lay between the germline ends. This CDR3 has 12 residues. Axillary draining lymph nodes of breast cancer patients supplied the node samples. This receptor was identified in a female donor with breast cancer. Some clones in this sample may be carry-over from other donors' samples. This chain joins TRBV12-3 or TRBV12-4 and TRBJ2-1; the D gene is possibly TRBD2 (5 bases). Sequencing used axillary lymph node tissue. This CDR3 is CASRFRGAEQFF. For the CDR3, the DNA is TGTGCCAGCAGATTCCGGGGAGCCGAGCAGTTCTTC.